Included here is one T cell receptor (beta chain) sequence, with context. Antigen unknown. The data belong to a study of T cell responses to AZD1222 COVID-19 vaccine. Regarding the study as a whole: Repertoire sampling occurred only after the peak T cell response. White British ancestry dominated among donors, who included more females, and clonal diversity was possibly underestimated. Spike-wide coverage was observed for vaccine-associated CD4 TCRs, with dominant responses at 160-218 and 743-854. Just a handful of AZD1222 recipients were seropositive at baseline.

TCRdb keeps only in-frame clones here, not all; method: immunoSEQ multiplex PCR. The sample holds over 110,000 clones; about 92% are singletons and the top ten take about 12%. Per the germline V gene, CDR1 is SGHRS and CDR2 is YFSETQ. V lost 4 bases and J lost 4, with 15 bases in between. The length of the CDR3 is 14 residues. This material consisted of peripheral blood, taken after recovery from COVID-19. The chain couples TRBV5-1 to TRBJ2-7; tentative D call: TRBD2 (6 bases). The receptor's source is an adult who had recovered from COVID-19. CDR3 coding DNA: TGCGCCAGCAGCCTCGGGAGAGGGGAGTACGAGCAGTACTTC. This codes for CASSLGRGEYEQYF.